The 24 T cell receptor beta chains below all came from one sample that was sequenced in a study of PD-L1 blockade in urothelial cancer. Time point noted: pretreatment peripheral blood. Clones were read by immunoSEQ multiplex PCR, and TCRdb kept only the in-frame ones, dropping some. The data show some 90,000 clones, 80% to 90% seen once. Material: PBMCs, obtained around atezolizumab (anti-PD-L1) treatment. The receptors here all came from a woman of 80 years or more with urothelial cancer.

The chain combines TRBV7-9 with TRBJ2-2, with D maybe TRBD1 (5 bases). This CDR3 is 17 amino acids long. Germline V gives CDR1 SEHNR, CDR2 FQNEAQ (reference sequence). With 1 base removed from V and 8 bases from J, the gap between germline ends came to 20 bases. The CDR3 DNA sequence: TGTGCCAGCAGCTTAGTCGCGGATGCTGGGCAGGGAGGGGAGCTGTTTTTT. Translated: CASSLVADAGQGGELFF.

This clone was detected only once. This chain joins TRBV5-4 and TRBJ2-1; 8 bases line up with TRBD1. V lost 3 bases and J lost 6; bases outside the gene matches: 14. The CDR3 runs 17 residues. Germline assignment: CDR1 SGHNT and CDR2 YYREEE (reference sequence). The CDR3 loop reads CASSSPSFGQGGNEQFF. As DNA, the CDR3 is TGTGCCAGCAGCTCCCCCTCTTTCGGACAGGGCGGCAATGAGCAGTTCTTC. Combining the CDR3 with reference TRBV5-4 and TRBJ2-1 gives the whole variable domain ETGVTQSPTHLIKTRGQQVTLRCSSQSGHNTVSWYQQALGQGPQFIFQYYREEENGRGNFPPRFSGLQFPNYSSELNVNALELDDSALYLCASSSPSFGQGGNEQFFGPGTRLTVL.

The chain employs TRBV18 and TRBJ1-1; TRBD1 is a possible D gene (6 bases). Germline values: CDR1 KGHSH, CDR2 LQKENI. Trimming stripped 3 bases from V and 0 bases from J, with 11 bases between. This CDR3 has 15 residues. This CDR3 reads CASSPQGLMNTEAFF. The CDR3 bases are TGTGCCAGCTCACCCCAGGGGCTCATGAACACTGAAGCTTTCTTT.

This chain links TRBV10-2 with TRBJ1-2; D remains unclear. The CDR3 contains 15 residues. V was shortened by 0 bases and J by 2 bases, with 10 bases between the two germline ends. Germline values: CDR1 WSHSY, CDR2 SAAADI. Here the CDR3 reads CASSESRGGNYGYTF. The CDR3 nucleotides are TGCGCCAGCAGTGAGTCCCGCGGAGGGAACTATGGCTACACCTTC.

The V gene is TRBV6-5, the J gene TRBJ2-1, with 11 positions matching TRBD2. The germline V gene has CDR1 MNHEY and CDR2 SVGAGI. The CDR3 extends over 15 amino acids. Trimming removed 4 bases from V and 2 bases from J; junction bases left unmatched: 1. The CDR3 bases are TGTGCCAGCAGTTTGACTAGCGGGACCTACAATGAGCAGTTCTTC. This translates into CASSLTSGTYNEQFF.

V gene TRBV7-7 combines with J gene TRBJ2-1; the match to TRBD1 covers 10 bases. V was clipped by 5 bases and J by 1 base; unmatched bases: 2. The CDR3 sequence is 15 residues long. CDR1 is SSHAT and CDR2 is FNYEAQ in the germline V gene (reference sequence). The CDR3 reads CASSVDRGSYNEQFF. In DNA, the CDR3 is TGTGCCAGCAGCGTGGACAGGGGGTCCTACAATGAGCAGTTCTTC.

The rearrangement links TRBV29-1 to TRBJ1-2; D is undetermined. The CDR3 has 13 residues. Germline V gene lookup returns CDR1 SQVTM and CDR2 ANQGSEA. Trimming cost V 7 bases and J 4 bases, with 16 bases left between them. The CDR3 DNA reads TGCAGCGCCCAAGGGAGGGATTTCTATGGCTACACCTTC. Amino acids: CSAQGRDFYGYTF.

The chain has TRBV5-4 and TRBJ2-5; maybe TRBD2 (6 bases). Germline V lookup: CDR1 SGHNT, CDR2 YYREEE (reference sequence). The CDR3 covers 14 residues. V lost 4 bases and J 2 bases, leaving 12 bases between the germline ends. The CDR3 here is CASSTSSAQETQYF. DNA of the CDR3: TGTGCCAGCAGCACCTCTAGCGCTCAAGAGACCCAGTACTTC.

The CDR3 is CAWSFSRQAYEQYF. Written as DNA, the CDR3 is TGTGCCTGGAGTTTCTCGAGACAGGCTTACGAGCAGTACTTC. The rearrangement joins TRBV30 to TRBJ2-7; D possibly corresponds to TRBD1 (6 bases). Germline loops: CDR1 GTSNPN, CDR2 SVGIG (reference sequence). The CDR3 is 14 residues long. Trimming pared 2 bases from V and 4 bases from J, leaving 15 bases between.

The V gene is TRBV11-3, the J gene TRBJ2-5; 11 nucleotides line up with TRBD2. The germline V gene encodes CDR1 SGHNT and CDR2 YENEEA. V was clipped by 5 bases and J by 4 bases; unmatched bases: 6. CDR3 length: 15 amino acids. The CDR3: CASSPGLAGGETQYF. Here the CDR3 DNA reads TGTGCCAGCAGCCCTGGGCTAGCGGGAGGAGAGACCCAGTACTTC.

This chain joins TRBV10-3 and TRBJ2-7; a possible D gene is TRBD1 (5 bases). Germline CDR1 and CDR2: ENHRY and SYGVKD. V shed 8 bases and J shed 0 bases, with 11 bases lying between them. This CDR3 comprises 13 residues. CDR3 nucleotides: TGTGCCATCGGGGCGGACGGCTCCTACGAGCAGTACTTC. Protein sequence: CAIGADGSYEQYF.

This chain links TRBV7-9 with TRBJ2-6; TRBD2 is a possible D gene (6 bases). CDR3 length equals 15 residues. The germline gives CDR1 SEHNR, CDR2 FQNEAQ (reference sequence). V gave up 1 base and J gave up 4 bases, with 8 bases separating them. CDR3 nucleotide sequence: TGTGCCAGCAGCTTAGTCGGGAGAGGGGCCAACGTCCTGACTTTC. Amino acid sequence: CASSLVGRGANVLTF.

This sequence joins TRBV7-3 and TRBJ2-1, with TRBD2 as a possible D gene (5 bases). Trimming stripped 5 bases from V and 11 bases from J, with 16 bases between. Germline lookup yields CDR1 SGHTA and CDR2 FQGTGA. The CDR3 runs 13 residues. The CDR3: CASSPDTSYKQFF. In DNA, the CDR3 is TGTGCCAGCAGCCCCGATACTAGTTATAAGCAGTTCTTC.

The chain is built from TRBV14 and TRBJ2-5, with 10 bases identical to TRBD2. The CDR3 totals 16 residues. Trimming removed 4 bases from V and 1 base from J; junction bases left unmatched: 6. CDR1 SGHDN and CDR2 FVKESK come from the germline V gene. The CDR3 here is CASSLGLATLQETQYF. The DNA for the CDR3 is TGTGCCAGCAGCCTGGGACTAGCGACACTCCAAGAGACCCAGTACTTC.

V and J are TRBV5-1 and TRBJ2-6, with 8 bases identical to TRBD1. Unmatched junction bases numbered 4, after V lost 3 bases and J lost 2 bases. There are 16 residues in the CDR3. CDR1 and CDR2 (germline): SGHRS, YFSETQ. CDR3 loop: CASSWTGPPGANVLTF. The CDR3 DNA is TGCGCCAGCAGCTGGACAGGGCCTCCTGGGGCCAACGTCCTGACTTTC.

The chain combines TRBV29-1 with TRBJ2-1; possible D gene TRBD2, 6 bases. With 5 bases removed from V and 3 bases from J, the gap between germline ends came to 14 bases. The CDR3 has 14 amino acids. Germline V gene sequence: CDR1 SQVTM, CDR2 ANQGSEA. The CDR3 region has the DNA TGCAGCGTTCCGCGGGGTAACCTCTACAATGAGCAGTTCTTC. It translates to CSVPRGNLYNEQFF.

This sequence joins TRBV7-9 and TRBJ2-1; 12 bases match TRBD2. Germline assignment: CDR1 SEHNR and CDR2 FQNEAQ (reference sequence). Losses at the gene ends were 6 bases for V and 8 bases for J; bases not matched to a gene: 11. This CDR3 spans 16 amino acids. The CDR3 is CASSLGLAGGWDEQFF. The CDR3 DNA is TGTGCCAGCAGTCTCGGGCTAGCGGGAGGGTGGGATGAGCAGTTCTTC.

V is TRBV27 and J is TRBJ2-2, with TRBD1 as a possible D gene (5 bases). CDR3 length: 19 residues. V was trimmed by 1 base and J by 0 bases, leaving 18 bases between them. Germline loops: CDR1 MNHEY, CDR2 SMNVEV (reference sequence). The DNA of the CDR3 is TGTGCCAGCAGTTTATTAAGTATTAGGGGATCCCCGAACACCGGGGAGCTGTTTTTT. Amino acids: CASSLLSIRGSPNTGELFF.

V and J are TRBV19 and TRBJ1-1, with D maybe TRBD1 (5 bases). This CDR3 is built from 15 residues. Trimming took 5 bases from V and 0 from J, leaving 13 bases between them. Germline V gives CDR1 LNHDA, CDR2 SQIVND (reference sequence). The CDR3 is CASSSGIVLNTEAFF. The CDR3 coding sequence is TGTGCCAGTAGTTCAGGGATAGTCTTGAACACTGAAGCTTTCTTT. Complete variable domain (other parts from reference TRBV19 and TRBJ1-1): DGGITQSPKYLFRKEGQNVTLSCEQNLNHDAMYWYRQDPGQGLRLIYYSQIVNDFQKGDIAEGYSVSREKKESFPLTVTSAQKNPTAFYLCASSSGIVLNTEAFFGQGTRLTVV.

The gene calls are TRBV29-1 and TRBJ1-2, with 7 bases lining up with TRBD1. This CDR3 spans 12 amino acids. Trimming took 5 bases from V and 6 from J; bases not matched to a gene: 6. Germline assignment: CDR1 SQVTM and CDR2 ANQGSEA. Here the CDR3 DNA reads TGCAGCGTTTCGACAGGGATGAATGGCTACACCTTC. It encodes CSVSTGMNGYTF.

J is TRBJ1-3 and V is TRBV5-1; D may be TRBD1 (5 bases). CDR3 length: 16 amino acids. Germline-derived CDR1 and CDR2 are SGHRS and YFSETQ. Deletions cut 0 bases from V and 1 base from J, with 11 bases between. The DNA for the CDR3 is TGCGCCAGCAGCTTGGAGGGCTCAGGGTCTGGAAACACCATATATTTT. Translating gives CASSLEGSGSGNTIYF.

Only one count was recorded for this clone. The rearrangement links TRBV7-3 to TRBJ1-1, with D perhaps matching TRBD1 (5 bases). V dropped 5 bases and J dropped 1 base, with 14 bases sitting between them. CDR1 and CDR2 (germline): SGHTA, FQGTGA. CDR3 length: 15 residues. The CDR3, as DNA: TGTGCCAGCAGCCAAGGGGTAGACAGGAACACTGAAGCTTTCTTT. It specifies CASSQGVDRNTEAFF.

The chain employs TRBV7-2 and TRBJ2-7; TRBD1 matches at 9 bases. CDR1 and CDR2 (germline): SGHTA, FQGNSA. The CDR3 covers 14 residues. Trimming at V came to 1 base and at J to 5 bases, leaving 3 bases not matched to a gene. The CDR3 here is CASSLVTGGHEQYF. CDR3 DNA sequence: TGTGCCAGCAGCTTAGTTACAGGGGGCCACGAGCAGTACTTC.

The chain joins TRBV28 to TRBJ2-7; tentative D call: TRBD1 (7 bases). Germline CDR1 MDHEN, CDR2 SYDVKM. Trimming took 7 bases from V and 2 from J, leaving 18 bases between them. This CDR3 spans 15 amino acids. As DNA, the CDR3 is TGTGCCAGCATCCAGGGGGGCCTGAGTACCTACGAGCAGTACTTC. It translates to CASIQGGLSTYEQYF.